These 19 T cell receptor beta chains were all obtained from the same sample, sequenced in a study of T cell responses to AZD1222 COVID-19 vaccine. Sequenced by immunoSEQ multiplex PCR; TCRdb stores in-frame clones only, minus some. The sample holds under 150,000 clones, 89% seen once. The sequences come from peripheral blood, collected 28 days after the second AZD1222 dose. The receptors were sampled from an adult who received the AZD1222 COVID-19 vaccine.

The chain joins TRBV12-3 or TRBV12-4 to TRBJ1-1; the D gene is possibly TRBD1 (6 bases). This CDR3 has 11 amino acids. Trimming stripped 10 bases from V and 3 bases from J, with 9 bases between. As DNA, the CDR3 is TGTGCCATCACAGGGTACACTGAAGCTTTCTTT. Encoded protein: CAITGYTEAFF.

The V call is TRBV7-8, the J call TRBJ1-5, with no clear D. This CDR3 is built from 14 residues. Germline values: CDR1 SGHVS, CDR2 FQNEAQ. V shed 5 bases and J shed 6 bases, with 14 bases lying between them. CDR3: CASSRDRISQPQHF. CDR3 nucleotides: TGTGCCAGCAGCCGCGACCGGATCAGTCAGCCCCAGCATTTT.

The V gene is TRBV6-5, the J gene TRBJ1-1; possible D gene TRBD1, 6 bases. The CDR3 runs 13 residues. CDR1 and CDR2 from the germline V gene are MNHEY and SVGAGI. V lost 8 bases and J 4 bases, leaving 14 bases between the germline ends. CDR3 sequence reads: CASSRGGITEAFF. CDR3 nucleotides: TGTGCCAGCTCTAGGGGGGGGATCACTGAAGCTTTCTTT.

This chain links TRBV6-1 with TRBJ2-7; 9 bases agree with TRBD2. Trimming at V came to 1 base and at J to 0 bases, leaving 1 base not matched to a gene. Germline V gene sequence: CDR1 MNHNS, CDR2 SASEGT. This CDR3 has 15 amino acids. CDR3 sequence reads: CASSEGLAASYEQYF. The CDR3 DNA follows: TGTGCCAGCAGTGAAGGACTAGCGGCCTCCTACGAGCAGTACTTC.

J is TRBJ1-5 and V is TRBV19; the D gene is possibly TRBD1 (6 bases). Germline V gene sequence: CDR1 LNHDA, CDR2 SQIVND (reference sequence). V was cut by 6 bases and J by 6 bases, with 15 bases left in between. The CDR3 totals 14 residues. Written as DNA, the CDR3 is TGTGCCAGTAGGGGACACGACGCTCTTCAGCCCCAGCATTTT. It translates to CASRGHDALQPQHF. Together with reference TRBV19 and TRBJ1-5, the CDR3 gives the full variable domain: DGGITQSPKYLFRKEGQNVTLSCEQNLNHDAMYWYRQDPGQGLRLIYYSQIVNDFQKGDIAEGYSVSREKKESFPLTVTSAQKNPTAFYLCASRGHDALQPQHFGDGTRLSIL.

This chain joins TRBV7-2 and TRBJ1-1; D is undetermined. This CDR3 is built from 13 residues. V was cut by 7 bases and J by 1 base, with 10 bases left in between. From germline, CDR1 is SGHTA and CDR2 FQGNSA. CDR3 sequence: CASIAQQNTEAFF. CDR3 nucleotides: TGTGCCAGCATCGCACAGCAGAACACTGAAGCTTTCTTT.

V gene TRBV29-1 combines with J gene TRBJ2-3, with TRBD1 matching over 9 bases. Unmatched junction bases numbered 3, after V lost 7 bases and J lost 4 bases. Germline values: CDR1 SQVTM, CDR2 ANQGSEA. The CDR3 has 12 residues. CDR3 sequence: CSGGQGPDTQYF. In nucleotides, the CDR3 is TGCAGCGGAGGACAGGGGCCAGATACGCAGTATTTT.

This clone was found a few times. V gene TRBV18 combines with J gene TRBJ1-2; D is unclear. Germline V gene lookup returns CDR1 KGHSH and CDR2 LQKENI. V lost 3 bases to trimming and J lost 6 bases, with 11 bases between them. The CDR3 extends over 13 amino acids. CDR3 loop: CASSPVGRNGYTF. CDR3 nucleotides: TGTGCCAGCTCACCGGTGGGTCGAAATGGCTACACCTTC.

The V call is TRBV7-8, the J call TRBJ2-3; possibly TRBD2 for D (5 bases). The V end was cut by 4 bases, the J end by 5 bases, with 10 bases between. The CDR3 is made up of 13 amino acids. Germline values: CDR1 SGHVS, CDR2 FQNEAQ. CDR3 amino acids: CASSSLGEDTQYF. The CDR3 DNA follows: TGTGCCAGCAGCTCACTGGGAGAAGATACGCAGTATTTT.

V gene TRBV27 combines with J gene TRBJ2-1; 8 positions agree with TRBD1. CDR3 length equals 14 residues. The V gene end was trimmed by 5 bases and the J gene end by 5 bases; junction bases not matched to a gene: 5. Germline assignment: CDR1 MNHEY and CDR2 SMNVEV (reference sequence). CDR3 nucleotides: TGTGCCAGCAGTCCTCAGGGGGCTCACAATGAGCAGTTCTTC. Its translation is CASSPQGAHNEQFF.

This clone was seen only a few times. This chain uses TRBV2 with TRBJ1-1; 7 nucleotides align to TRBD1. The J segment lost 6 bases and the V segment lost 3 bases, leaving 13 bases of the junction unmatched. From germline, CDR1 is SNHLY and CDR2 FYNNEI. The CDR3 has 16 amino acids. CDR3 amino acids: CASSELGRGSGAEAFF. The CDR3 coding sequence is TGTGCCAGCAGTGAGTTAGGCAGGGGGTCCGGGGCTGAAGCTTTCTTT. The full variable domain, with the rest looked up from reference TRBV2 and TRBJ1-1, is EPEVTQTPSHQVTQMGQEVILRCVPISNHLYFYWYRQILGQKVEFLVSFYNNEISEKSEIFDDQFSVERPDGSNFTLKIRSTKLEDSAMYFCASSELGRGSGAEAFFGQGTRLTVV.

This chain joins TRBV13 and TRBJ1-6; D remains ambiguous. The CDR3 has 12 residues. Germline V gene lookup returns CDR1 PRHDT and CDR2 FYEKMQ (reference sequence). The ends were cut back, 6 bases at V and 8 bases at J, with 8 bases in the middle. The CDR3 DNA sequence: TGTGCCAGCAGTTCCACCGATTCACCCCTCCACTTT. This gives the protein CASSSTDSPLHF.

The chain is built from TRBV10-3 and TRBJ1-5; 7 bases align to TRBD1. After removal of 8 bases from V and 3 bases from J, the junction contained 4 bases not matched to a gene. Germline V gene lookup returns CDR1 ENHRY and CDR2 SYGVKD. This CDR3 spans 13 amino acids. The CDR3 is CAIRDRDNQPQHF. CDR3 DNA: TGTGCCATCCGCGACAGGGACAATCAGCCCCAGCATTTT.

This rearrangement joins TRBV12-3 or TRBV12-4 to TRBJ1-1, with a weak D call TRBD1 (6 bases). The V gene lost 3 bases and the J gene lost 4 bases, with 9 bases spanning the gap. There are 13 residues in the CDR3. CDR3 in DNA: TGTGCCAGCAGTTTTCAAGGGGGCACTGAAGCTTTCTTT. Protein sequence: CASSFQGGTEAFF.

The chain is built from TRBV2 and TRBJ1-1; TRBD1 agrees at 10 bases. The germline CDR1 and CDR2 sequences are SNHLY and FYNNEI. The trim removed 5 bases at V and 5 bases at J, leaving 2 bases unmatched. CDR3 length equals 13 residues. CDR3: CASSRQGATEAFF. The CDR3 bases are TGTGCCAGCAGTCGACAGGGGGCGACTGAAGCTTTCTTT. Variable domain in full (rest from reference TRBV2 and TRBJ1-1): EPEVTQTPSHQVTQMGQEVILRCVPISNHLYFYWYRQILGQKVEFLVSFYNNEISEKSEIFDDQFSVERPDGSNFTLKIRSTKLEDSAMYFCASSRQGATEAFFGQGTRLTVV.

V usage is TRBV10-3 and J usage is TRBJ2-5; 9 bases line up with TRBD1. The CDR3 is 15 amino acids. Trimming took 2 bases from V and 2 from J; bases not matched to a gene: 3. Germline V gene sequence: CDR1 ENHRY, CDR2 SYGVKD. DNA of the CDR3: TGTGCCATCAGTGAGGGGGACAGGGCGCAAGAGACCCAGTACTTC. Its translation: CAISEGDRAQETQYF.

The rearrangement joins TRBV5-1 to TRBJ2-5; perhaps D is TRBD1 or TRBD2 (5 bases each). CDR3 length equals 13 residues. Germline-derived CDR1 and CDR2 are SGHRS and YFSETQ. Deletions cut 4 bases from V and 4 bases from J, with 11 bases between. DNA of the CDR3: TGCGCCAGCAGCATGGGACGCCGAGAGACCCAGTACTTC. Translating gives CASSMGRRETQYF.

The chain is built from TRBV10-3 and TRBJ1-6; tentative D call: TRBD1 (5 bases). The CDR3 runs 13 residues. With 10 bases removed from V and 3 bases from J, the gap between germline ends came to 10 bases. Germline V gene sequence: CDR1 ENHRY, CDR2 SYGVKD. CDR3 nucleotide sequence: TGTGCCACCCAGGGAGGCTATAATTCACCCCTCCACTTT. It codes for CATQGGYNSPLHF.

CDR3 sequence: CASSTRDRGSYGYTF. The CDR3 nucleotides are TGTGCCAGCAGTACCCGGGACCGGGGGTCCTATGGCTACACCTTC. The chain combines TRBV6-5 with TRBJ1-2; TRBD1 is a possible D gene (5 bases). Germline assignment: CDR1 MNHEY and CDR2 SVGAGI. The CDR3 totals 15 residues. The germline V and J ends were trimmed by 5 bases and 4 bases, with 17 bases remaining between them.